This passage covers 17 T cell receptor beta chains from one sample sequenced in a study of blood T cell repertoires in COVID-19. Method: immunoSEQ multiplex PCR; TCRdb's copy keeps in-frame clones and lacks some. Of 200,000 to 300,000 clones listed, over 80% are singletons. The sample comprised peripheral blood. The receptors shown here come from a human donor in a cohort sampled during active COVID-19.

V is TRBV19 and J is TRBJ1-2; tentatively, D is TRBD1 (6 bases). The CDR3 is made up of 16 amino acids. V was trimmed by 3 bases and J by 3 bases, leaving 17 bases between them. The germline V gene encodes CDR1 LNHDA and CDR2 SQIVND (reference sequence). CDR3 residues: CASSIFVTGPDYGYTF. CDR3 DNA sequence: TGTGCCAGTAGTATTTTTGTCACAGGGCCCGACTATGGCTACACCTTC.

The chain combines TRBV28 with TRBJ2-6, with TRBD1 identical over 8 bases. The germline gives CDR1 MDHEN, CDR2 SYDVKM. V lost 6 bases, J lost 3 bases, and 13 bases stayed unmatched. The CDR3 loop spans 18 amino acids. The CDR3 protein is CASSIQAGGADGANVLTF. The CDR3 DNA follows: TGTGCCAGCAGCATTCAGGCAGGGGGCGCGGATGGGGCCAACGTCCTGACTTTC.

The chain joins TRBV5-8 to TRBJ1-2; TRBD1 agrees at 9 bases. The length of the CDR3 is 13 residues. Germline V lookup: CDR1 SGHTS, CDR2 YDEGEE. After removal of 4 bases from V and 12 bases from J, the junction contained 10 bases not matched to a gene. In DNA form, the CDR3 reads TGTGCCAGCAGCCGAGCGTGGACAGGGGAGGACACCTTC. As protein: CASSRAWTGEDTF.

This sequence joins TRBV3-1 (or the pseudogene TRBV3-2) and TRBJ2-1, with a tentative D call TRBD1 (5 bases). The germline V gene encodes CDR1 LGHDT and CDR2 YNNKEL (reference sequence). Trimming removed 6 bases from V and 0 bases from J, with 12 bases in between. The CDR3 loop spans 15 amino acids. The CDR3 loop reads CASSLDSSSYNEQFF. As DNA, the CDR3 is TGTGCCAGCAGTCTCGACAGTAGCTCCTACAATGAGCAGTTCTTC.

The CDR3 loop reads CASSLLRGTSGRNEQFF. The CDR3 DNA sequence: TGTGCCAGCAGCTTATTGAGGGGGACTAGCGGGAGAAATGAGCAGTTCTTC. The genes are TRBV11-2 and TRBJ2-1, with 14 positions matching TRBD2. Losses at the gene ends were 2 bases for V and 7 bases for J; bases not matched to a gene: 7. CDR1 is SGHAT, CDR2 FQNNGV, per germline. This CDR3 region has 17 residues. Using reference TRBV11-2 and TRBJ2-1 for the parts outside the CDR3, the full variable domain is EAGVAQSPRYKIIEKRQSVAFWCNPISGHATLYWYQQILGQGPKLLIQFQNNGVVDDSQLPKDRFSAERLKGVDSTLKIQPAKLEDSAVYLCASSLLRGTSGRNEQFFGPGTRLTVL.

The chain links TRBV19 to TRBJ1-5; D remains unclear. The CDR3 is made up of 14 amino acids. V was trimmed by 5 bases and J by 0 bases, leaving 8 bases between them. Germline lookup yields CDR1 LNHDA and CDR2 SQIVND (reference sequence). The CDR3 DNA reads TGTGCCAGTAGTGTCAGACATAGCAATCAGCCCCAGCATTTT. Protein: CASSVRHSNQPQHF.

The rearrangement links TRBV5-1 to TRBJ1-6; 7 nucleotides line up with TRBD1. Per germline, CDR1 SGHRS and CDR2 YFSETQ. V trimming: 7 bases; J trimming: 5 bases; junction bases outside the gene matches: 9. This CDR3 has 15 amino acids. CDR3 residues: CASAGGTANNSPLHF. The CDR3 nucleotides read TGCGCCAGCGCTGGGGGGACAGCCAATAATTCACCCCTCCACTTT.

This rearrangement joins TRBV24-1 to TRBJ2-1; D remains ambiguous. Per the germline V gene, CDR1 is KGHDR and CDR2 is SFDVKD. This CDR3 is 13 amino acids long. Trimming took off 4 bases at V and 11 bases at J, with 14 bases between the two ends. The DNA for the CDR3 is TGTGCCACCAGTGACCTCCGGAGCTTCAAGCAGTTCTTC. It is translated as CATSDLRSFKQFF.

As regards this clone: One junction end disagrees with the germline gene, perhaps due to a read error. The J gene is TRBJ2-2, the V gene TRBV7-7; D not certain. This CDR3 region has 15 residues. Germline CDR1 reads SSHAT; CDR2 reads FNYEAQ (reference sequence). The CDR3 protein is CASSPRVVNTGELFF. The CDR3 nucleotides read TGTGCTAGCAGCCCACGGGTGGTAAACACCGGGGAGCTGTTTTTT.

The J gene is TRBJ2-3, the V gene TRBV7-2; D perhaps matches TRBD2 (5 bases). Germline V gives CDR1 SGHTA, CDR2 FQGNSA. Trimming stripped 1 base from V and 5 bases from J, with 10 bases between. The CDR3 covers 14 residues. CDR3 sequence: CASSLGRSKDTQYF. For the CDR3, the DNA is TGTGCCAGCAGCTTAGGGAGGTCGAAAGATACGCAGTATTTT.

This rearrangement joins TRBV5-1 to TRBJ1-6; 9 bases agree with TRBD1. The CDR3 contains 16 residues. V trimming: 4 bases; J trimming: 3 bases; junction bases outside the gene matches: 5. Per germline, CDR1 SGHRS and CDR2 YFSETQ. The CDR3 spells CASSLGTGNYNSPLHF. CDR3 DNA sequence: TGCGCCAGCAGCCTTGGGACAGGGAACTATAATTCACCCCTCCACTTT.

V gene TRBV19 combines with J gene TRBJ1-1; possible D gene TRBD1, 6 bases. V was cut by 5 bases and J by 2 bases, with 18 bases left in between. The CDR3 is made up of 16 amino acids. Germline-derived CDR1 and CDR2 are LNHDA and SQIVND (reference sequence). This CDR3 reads CASSVPRTVPNTEAFF. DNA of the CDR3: TGTGCCAGTAGTGTACCGAGGACAGTGCCAAACACTGAAGCTTTCTTT.

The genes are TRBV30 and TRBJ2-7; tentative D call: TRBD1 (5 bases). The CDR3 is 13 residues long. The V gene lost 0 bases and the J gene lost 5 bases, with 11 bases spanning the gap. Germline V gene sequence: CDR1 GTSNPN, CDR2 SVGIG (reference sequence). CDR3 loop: CAWSVQQAHEQYF. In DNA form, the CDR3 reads TGTGCCTGGAGTGTACAACAGGCCCACGAGCAGTACTTC.

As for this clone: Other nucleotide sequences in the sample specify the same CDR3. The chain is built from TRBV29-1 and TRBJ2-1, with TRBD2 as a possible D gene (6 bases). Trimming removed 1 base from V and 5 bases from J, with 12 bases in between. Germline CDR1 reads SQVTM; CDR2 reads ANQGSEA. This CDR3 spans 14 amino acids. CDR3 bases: TGCAGCGTTGAAGTGGCGGGAACCCACAATGAGCAGTTCTTC. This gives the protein CSVEVAGTHNEQFF.

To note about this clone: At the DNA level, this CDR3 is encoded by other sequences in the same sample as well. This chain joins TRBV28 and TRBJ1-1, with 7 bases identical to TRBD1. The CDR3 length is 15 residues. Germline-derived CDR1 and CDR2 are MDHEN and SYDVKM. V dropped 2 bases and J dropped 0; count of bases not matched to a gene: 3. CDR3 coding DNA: TGTGCCAGCAGTTTAATACAGGGGATGAACACTGAAGCTTTCTTT. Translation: CASSLIQGMNTEAFF.

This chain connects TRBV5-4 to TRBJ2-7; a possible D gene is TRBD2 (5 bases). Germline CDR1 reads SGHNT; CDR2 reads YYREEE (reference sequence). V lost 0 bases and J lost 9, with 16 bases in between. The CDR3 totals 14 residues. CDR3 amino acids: CASSLAGRSRGQYF. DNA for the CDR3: TGTGCCAGCAGCTTGGCAGGTCGCAGTCGGGGGCAGTACTTC.

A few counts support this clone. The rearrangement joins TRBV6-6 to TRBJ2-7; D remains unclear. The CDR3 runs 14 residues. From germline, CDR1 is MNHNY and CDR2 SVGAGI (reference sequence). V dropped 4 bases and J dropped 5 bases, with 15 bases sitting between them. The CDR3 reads CASSSTEDRNEQYF. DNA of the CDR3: TGTGCCAGCAGTTCCACCGAGGATAGGAACGAGCAGTACTTC.